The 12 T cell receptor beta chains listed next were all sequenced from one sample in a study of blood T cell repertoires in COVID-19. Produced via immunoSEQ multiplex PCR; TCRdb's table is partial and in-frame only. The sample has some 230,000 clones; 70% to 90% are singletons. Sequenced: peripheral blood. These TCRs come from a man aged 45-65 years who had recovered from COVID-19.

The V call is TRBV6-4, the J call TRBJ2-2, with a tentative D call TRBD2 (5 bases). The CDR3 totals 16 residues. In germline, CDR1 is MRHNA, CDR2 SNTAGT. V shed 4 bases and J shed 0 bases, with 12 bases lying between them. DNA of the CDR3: TGTGCCAGCAGTGCCCAGAACGGGGCGAACACCGGGGAGCTGTTTTTT. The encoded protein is CASSAQNGANTGELFF.

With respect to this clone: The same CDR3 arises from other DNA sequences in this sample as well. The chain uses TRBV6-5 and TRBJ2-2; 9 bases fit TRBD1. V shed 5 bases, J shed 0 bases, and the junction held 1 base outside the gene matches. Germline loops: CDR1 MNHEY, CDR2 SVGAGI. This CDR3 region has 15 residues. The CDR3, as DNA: TGTGCCAGCAGTAGACAGGGGGCGAACACCGGGGAGCTGTTTTTT. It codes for CASSRQGANTGELFF.

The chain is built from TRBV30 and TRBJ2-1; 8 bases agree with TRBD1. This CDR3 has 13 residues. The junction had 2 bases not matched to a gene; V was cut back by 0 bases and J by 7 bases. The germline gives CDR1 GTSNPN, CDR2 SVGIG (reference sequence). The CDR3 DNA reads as TGTGCCTGGAGTGTAACAGGGGGGAATGAGCAGTTCTTC. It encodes CAWSVTGGNEQFF.

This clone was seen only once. CDR3 protein: CATKQGANNSPLHF. The DNA for the CDR3 is TGTGCCACCAAACAGGGGGCGAACAATTCACCCCTCCACTTT. The chain couples TRBV7-2 to TRBJ1-6, with TRBD1 identical over 9 bases. The J segment lost 7 bases and the V segment lost 10 bases, leaving 8 bases of the junction unmatched. This CDR3 has 14 residues. Germline V gene data show CDR1 as SGHTA and CDR2 as FQGNSA.

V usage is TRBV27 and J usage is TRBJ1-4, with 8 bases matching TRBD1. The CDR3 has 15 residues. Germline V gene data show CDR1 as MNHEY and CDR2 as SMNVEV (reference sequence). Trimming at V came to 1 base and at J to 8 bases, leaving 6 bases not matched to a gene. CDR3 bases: TGTGCCAGCAGTTTATTCGGGGACAGGCCCGAAAAACTGTTTTTT. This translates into CASSLFGDRPEKLFF.

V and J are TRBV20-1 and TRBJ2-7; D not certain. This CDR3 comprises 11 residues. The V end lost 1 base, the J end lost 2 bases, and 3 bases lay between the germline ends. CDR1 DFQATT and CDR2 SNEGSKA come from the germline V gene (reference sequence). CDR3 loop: CSARVTYEQYF. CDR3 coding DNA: TGCAGTGCTAGAGTTACCTACGAGCAGTACTTC.

DNA for the CDR3: TGTGCCAGCTCACCCCGACAGGGTAGGGGCACCGGGGAGCTGTTTTTT. Protein product: CASSPRQGRGTGELFF. The chain is built from TRBV18 and TRBJ2-2, with TRBD1 matching 7 bases. From germline, CDR1 is KGHSH and CDR2 LQKENI. J was trimmed by 4 bases and V by 3 bases; bases with no gene match: 8. CDR3 length: 16 residues. Complete variable domain (other parts from reference TRBV18 and TRBJ2-2): NAGVMQNPRHLVRRRGQEARLRCSPMKGHSHVYWYRQLPEEGLKFMVYLQKENIIDESGMPKERFSAEFPKEGPSILRIQQVVRGDSAAYFCASSPRQGRGTGELFFGEGSRLTVL.

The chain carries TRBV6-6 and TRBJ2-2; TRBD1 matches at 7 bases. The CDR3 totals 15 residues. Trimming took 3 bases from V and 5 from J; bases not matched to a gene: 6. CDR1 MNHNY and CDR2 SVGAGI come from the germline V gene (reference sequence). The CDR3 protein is CASSYSTGVTGELFF. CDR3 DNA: TGTGCCAGCAGTTATTCTACAGGGGTTACCGGGGAGCTGTTTTTT.

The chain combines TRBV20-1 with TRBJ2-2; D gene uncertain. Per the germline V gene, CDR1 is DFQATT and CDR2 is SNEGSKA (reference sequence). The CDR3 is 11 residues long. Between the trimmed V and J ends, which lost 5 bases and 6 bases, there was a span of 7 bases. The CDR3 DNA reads TGCAGTGCTTGGGCCCCCGGGGAGCTGTTTTTT. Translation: CSAWAPGELFF.

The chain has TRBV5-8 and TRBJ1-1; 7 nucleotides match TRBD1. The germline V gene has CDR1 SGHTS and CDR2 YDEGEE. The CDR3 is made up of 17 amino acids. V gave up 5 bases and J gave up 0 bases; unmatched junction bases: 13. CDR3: CASSYYGKGAVNTEAFF. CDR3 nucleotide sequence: TGTGCCAGCAGTTACTACGGGAAGGGGGCAGTGAACACTGAAGCTTTCTTT.

CDR3 region: CASSFGGRDEQFF. The CDR3 DNA is TGTGCCAGCAGTTTTGGGGGGAGGGATGAGCAGTTCTTC. The chain uses TRBV28 and TRBJ2-1, with 7 bases aligning to TRBD2. The CDR3 contains 13 residues. CDR1 and CDR2 from the germline V gene are MDHEN and SYDVKM. Trimming at V came to 3 bases and at J to 8 bases, leaving 4 bases not matched to a gene.

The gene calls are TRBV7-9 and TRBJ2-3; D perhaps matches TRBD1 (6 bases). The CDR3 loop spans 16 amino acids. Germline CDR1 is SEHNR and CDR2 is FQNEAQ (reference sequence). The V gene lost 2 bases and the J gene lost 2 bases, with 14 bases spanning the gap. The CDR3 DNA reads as TGTGCCAGCAGCTTAATGGGACAAATGCACACAGATACGCAGTATTTT. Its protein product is CASSLMGQMHTDTQYF. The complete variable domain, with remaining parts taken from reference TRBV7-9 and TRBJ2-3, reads DTGVSQNPRHKITKRGQNVTFRCDPISEHNRLYWYRQTLGQGPEFLTYFQNEAQLEKSRLLSDRFSAERPKGSFSTLEIQRTEQGDSAMYLCASSLMGQMHTDTQYFGPGTRLTVL.